Listed below are T cell receptor beta chains from one sample, sequenced in a study of regulatory T cells in long-lasting Graves disease. One entry per CDR3 protein, called by TCRdb with MiXCR from the multiplex PCR reads. The data show roughly 410,000 distinct CDR3 sequences, approximately 16% seen once. These records were also assigned to another study, of T cells in Graves' hyperthyroidism and ophthalmopathy.

The sample here was peripheral blood mononuclear cells (PBMCs), taken at new diagnosis, from a patient treated with antithyroid drugs. Every receptor here comes from a woman aged 40 to 50 with Graves disease. Each CDR3 is given with its conserved first and last residue. D genes are given only for firm matches. Where a row states a size, it is once, few, many or the class of an expanded clone; other rows omit it.

>TRBV20-1|NA|once|TRBJ1-4
TGCAGTGCCGCAAGGCCAGGCGCTCCAACTAATGAAAAACTGTTTTTT
CSAARPGAPTNEKLFF
>TRBV12-3/TRBV12-4|NA|NA|TRBJ2-1
TGTGCCAGCAGTTCGCACTTCAATGAGCAGTTCTTC
CASSSHFNEQFF
>TRBV28|TRBD2|many|TRBJ2-1
TGTGCCAGCAGTTCGGCTAGCGGTTGGTACAATGAGCAGTTCTTC
CASSSASGWYNEQFF
>TRBV2|NA|many|TRBJ2-5
TGTGCCAGCAGTGAGGGGCGGGATAGTGAGACCCAGTACTTC
CASSEGRDSETQYF
>TRBV12-3/TRBV12-4|TRBD1|few|TRBJ1-3
TGTGCCAGCAGTAGTACAGGGGGCTCTATTAACACCATATATTTT
CASSSTGGSINTIYF
>TRBV12-3/TRBV12-4|NA|many|TRBJ2-2
TGTGCCAGCACCCCAGCGGTGTACACCGGGGAGCTGTTTTTT
CASTPAVYTGELFF
>TRBV12-3/TRBV12-4|TRBD1|NA|TRBJ2-7
TGTGCCAGCAGCCTGGGACAGGGTAAGTTCGAGCAGTACTTC
CASSLGQGKFEQYF
>TRBV29-1|TRBD2|many|TRBJ2-1
TGCAGCGTTCAACCTCGGGCTAGCGGGAATGAGCAGTTCTTC
CSVQPRASGNEQFF
>TRBV13|TRBD1|NA|TRBJ2-4
TGTGCCAGCAGTGGACAGGGGGGAACCAAAAACATTCAGTACTTC
CASSGQGGTKNIQYF
>TRBV7-9|TRBD2|many|TRBJ2-1
TGTGCCAGCAGCTCCGAAACCGGGACTAGCGGGATAAATGAGCAGTTCTTC
CASSSETGTSGINEQFF
>TRBV3-1|TRBD2|many|TRBJ2-3
TGTGCCAGCAGCCAAGTAGCGGGAGCAACAGATACGCAGTATTTT
CASSQVAGATDTQYF
>TRBV24-1|TRBD1|NA|TRBJ1-1
TGTGCCACCAGTGCGGGACAGGGGGGCACTGAAGCTTTCTTT
CATSAGQGGTEAFF
>TRBV3-1|NA|few|TRBJ2-7
TGTGCCAGCAGCCGCACAGGGTTGTCTAGTGAGCAGTACTTC
CASSRTGLSSEQYF
>TRBV10-3|TRBD1|few|TRBJ2-3
TGTGCCATCAGGTCACAGGGGAGCACAGATACGCAGTATTTT
CAIRSQGSTDTQYF
>TRBV2|TRBD1|many|TRBJ2-3
TGTGCCAGCAGTGCCCAGGGGGTCGAGACAGATACGCAGTATTTT
CASSAQGVETDTQYF
>TRBV18|TRBD1|NA|TRBJ2-7
TGTGCCAGCTCACCACTGATTACCGGGACAGGGAACTCCTACGAGCAGTACTTC
CASSPLITGTGNSYEQYF
>TRBV2|TRBD2|many|TRBJ2-1
TGTGCCAGCATCCTGACTAGCGGGAGGGGGAATGAGCAGTTCTTC
CASILTSGRGNEQFF
>TRBV15|TRBD1|many|TRBJ1-4
TGTGCCACCAGCAGAGATCGGACAGGCTATAATGAAAAACTGTTTTTT
CATSRDRTGYNEKLFF
>TRBV30|NA|many|TRBJ1-2
TGTGCCTGGAGTGTACTCGGATATGGCTACACCTTC
CAWSVLGYGYTF
>TRBV20-1|NA|many|TRBJ2-1
TGCAGTGCTAGCTTTCCCGGAAACGTATGGCAGTTCTTC
CSASFPGNVWQFF
>TRBV20-1|TRBD1|few|TRBJ2-2
TGCAGCCCCCGGGACAGGAACACCGGGGAGCTGTTTTTT
CSPRDRNTGELFF
>TRBV28|TRBD2|NA|TRBJ2-2
TGTGCCAGCAGCCGGAAACTAGCGGGGGGGGTCAACACCGGGGAGCTGTTTTTT
CASSRKLAGGVNTGELFF